The 28 T cell receptor beta chains below were found in one sample sequenced in a study of beta chain features in type 1 diabetes (dated by TCRdb to 2017 to 2018). Libraries were prepared through the immunoSEQ multiplex PCR assay. The entire isolated RNA was reverse transcribed using the High Capacity cDNA Reverse Transcription Kit, and thus expressed TCRB transcripts were sequenced. Sourced from immuneACCESS, this table was stored by TCRdb with only in-frame sequences that have V and J called. A share of the clones is absent; for the studies checked, an unresolved V gene accounts for under half, and the remainder has no known explanation. The sample table holds under 300,000 clones, of which roughly 8% were seen once. The top ten constitute more than 0.9% of the sample. Source material: central memory CD4+ T cells from blood. The receptors were sampled from a woman between 18 and 29 years old in good health.

This clone was detected only a few times. The chain employs TRBV4-3 and TRBJ2-2; 11 positions match TRBD1. With V trimmed by 6 bases and J by 6 bases, 3 bases remained unmatched. This CDR3 region has 14 residues. CDR1 and CDR2 from the germline V gene are LGHNA and YSLEER. CDR3 loop: CASRRDRGAGELFF. Written as DNA, the CDR3 is TGCGCCAGCAGGAGGGACAGGGGGGCCGGGGAGCTGTTTTTT.

V gene TRBV28 combines with J gene TRBJ1-2; possibly TRBD1 for D (6 bases). V lost 8 bases to trimming and J lost 4 bases, with 14 bases between them. Germline V gene lookup returns CDR1 MDHEN and CDR2 SYDVKM. The CDR3 is 13 residues long. The CDR3 sequence is CASRHGGSYGYTF. The CDR3 nucleotides read TGTGCCAGCCGTCACGGGGGCTCCTATGGCTACACCTTC.

Only a few counts were recorded for this clone. The V call is TRBV27, the J call TRBJ2-3, with D perhaps TRBD1 (6 bases). The CDR3 spans 13 residues. Germline loops: CDR1 MNHEY, CDR2 SMNVEV (reference sequence). Trimming removed 6 bases at V and 4 bases at J, with 11 bases between. For the CDR3, the DNA is TGTGCCAGCAGGAAACAGGGAGCAGATACGCAGTATTTT. Residues: CASRKQGADTQYF.

The sample holds a few counts of this clone. The CDR3 reads CASSKAEGYGYTF. CDR3 nucleotide sequence: TGTGCCAGCAGTAAGGCAGAGGGATACGGCTACACCTTC. The chain carries TRBV27 and TRBJ1-2; D is uncertain. Trimming removed 5 bases at V and 8 bases at J, with 15 bases between. CDR1 and CDR2 (germline): MNHEY, SMNVEV (reference sequence). This CDR3 has 13 residues.

The rearrangement uses TRBV5-1 and TRBJ1-2; D gene ambiguous. The CDR3 consists of 15 residues. The V end was cut by 2 bases, the J end by 5 bases, with 16 bases between. The germline V gene has CDR1 SGHRS and CDR2 YFSETQ. For the CDR3, the DNA is TGCGCCAGCAGCTTTGGCGGCAGAACGGAATATGGCTACACCTTC. Translated, it gives CASSFGGRTEYGYTF.

The V and J genes are TRBV2 and TRBJ1-1, with D uncertain. Germline CDR1 SNHLY, CDR2 FYNNEI. The CDR3 totals 13 residues. The CDR3 DNA is TGTGCGAGCGGGAAAGAGAAGAACACTGAAGCTTTCTTT. Amino acids: CASGKEKNTEAFF.

The V gene is TRBV5-1, the J gene TRBJ2-4; D may correspond to TRBD1 or TRBD2 (5 bases each). Germline values: CDR1 SGHRS, CDR2 YFSETQ. The CDR3 spans 14 residues. The V end lost 1 base, the J end lost 6 bases, and 11 bases lay between the germline ends. CDR3 region: CASSLRGEGNIQYF. The CDR3 coding sequence is TGCGCCAGCAGCTTGCGAGGGGAAGGAAACATTCAGTACTTC.

The CDR3 DNA is TGCGCCAGCAGCTTGGGGGCGCAAGCTAATGAAAAACTGTTTTTT. This gives the protein CASSLGAQANEKLFF. The rearrangement joins TRBV5-1 to TRBJ1-4; D not resolved. The CDR3 has 15 residues. Per the germline V gene, CDR1 is SGHRS and CDR2 is YFSETQ. V lost 0 bases and J lost 3, with 9 bases in between. Drawing the rest from reference TRBV5-1 and TRBJ1-4, the complete variable domain is KAGVTQTPRYLIKTRGQQVTLSCSPISGHRSVSWYQQTPGQGLQFLFEYFSETQRNKGNFPGRFSGRQFSNSRSEMNVSTLELGDSALYLCASSLGAQANEKLFFGSGTQLSVL.

V is TRBV5-4 and J is TRBJ2-5; D is undetermined. Germline V gene data show CDR1 as SGHNT and CDR2 as YYREEE (reference sequence). The length of the CDR3 is 13 residues. Between the trimmed V and J ends, which lost 2 bases and 4 bases, there was a span of 9 bases. The DNA of the CDR3 is TGTGCCAGCAGCTTTTTCGCGGTAGAGACCCAGTACTTC. This sequence encodes CASSFFAVETQYF.

This clone was picked up a small number of times. V gene TRBV5-1 combines with J gene TRBJ2-3, with TRBD2 as a possible D gene (6 bases). From germline, CDR1 is SGHRS and CDR2 YFSETQ. The length of the CDR3 is 13 residues. V lost 2 bases to trimming and J lost 6 bases, with 10 bases between them. The CDR3 region has the DNA TGCGCCAGCAGCTTAACTAGCTGGGATACGCAGTATTTT. Translating gives CASSLTSWDTQYF. The full variable domain, completed using reference TRBV5-1 and TRBJ2-3, is KAGVTQTPRYLIKTRGQQVTLSCSPISGHRSVSWYQQTPGQGLQFLFEYFSETQRNKGNFPGRFSGRQFSNSRSEMNVSTLELGDSALYLCASSLTSWDTQYFGPGTRLTVL.

This clone was seen a few times. The chain's CDR3 is CASSWRAGRDEQFF. For the CDR3, the DNA is TGTGCCAGCAGCTGGCGGGCGGGCAGAGATGAGCAGTTCTTC. V and J are TRBV27 and TRBJ2-1, with D possibly TRBD2 on 5 matching bases. This CDR3 has 14 residues. Germline V CDR1 and CDR2: MNHEY, SMNVEV (reference sequence). Between the trimmed V and J ends, which lost 6 bases and 8 bases, there was a span of 17 bases.

The J gene is TRBJ2-2, the V gene TRBV9; D not certain. CDR1 SGDLS and CDR2 YYNGEE come from the germline V gene. The CDR3 runs to 18 residues. V was shortened by 3 bases and J by 0 bases, with 18 bases between the two germline ends. The CDR3 DNA is TGTGCCAGCAGCGCAACGGGCCAAGTTCCCACGAACACCGGGGAGCTGTTTTTT. Translation gives CASSATGQVPTNTGELFF.

This chain links TRBV18 with TRBJ1-3; possible D gene TRBD1, 5 bases. The CDR3 loop spans 17 amino acids. Germline V gene lookup returns CDR1 KGHSH and CDR2 LQKENI. The V gene lost 0 bases and the J gene lost 0 bases, with 12 bases spanning the gap. CDR3 sequence: CASSPPKTVSSGNTIYF. CDR3 bases: TGTGCCAGCTCACCACCGAAGACAGTTTCCTCTGGAAACACCATATATTTT. The full variable domain, with the rest looked up from reference TRBV18 and TRBJ1-3, is NAGVMQNPRHLVRRRGQEARLRCSPMKGHSHVYWYRQLPEEGLKFMVYLQKENIIDESGMPKERFSAEFPKEGPSILRIQQVVRGDSAAYFCASSPPKTVSSGNTIYFGEGSWLTVV.

There are a few counts of this clone. The chain links TRBV7-3 to TRBJ2-2; TRBD1 agrees at 8 bases. The V segment lost 4 bases and the J segment 1 base; nucleotides outside the gene matches: 5. CDR3 length equals 16 residues. In germline, CDR1 is SGHTA, CDR2 FQGTGA. The CDR3 sequence is CASSSSTGENTGELFF. CDR3 DNA sequence: TGTGCCAGCAGCTCCTCGACAGGGGAGAACACCGGGGAGCTGTTTTTT.

Many counts were recorded for this clone. Here the CDR3 DNA reads TGTGCCAGCTCACCGACACAGGGCACCAGCACAGATACGCAGTATTTT. It codes for CASSPTQGTSTDTQYF. The chain employs TRBV18 and TRBJ2-3; D might be TRBD1 (6 bases). Germline CDR1 and CDR2: KGHSH and LQKENI. The CDR3 length is 16 residues. With 3 bases removed from V and 0 bases from J, the gap between germline ends came to 13 bases.

This clone was observed at least ten times. The chain links TRBV7-9 to TRBJ2-6; D ambiguous. This CDR3 has 14 residues. Per the germline V gene, CDR1 is SEHNR and CDR2 is FQNEAQ (reference sequence). V was cut by 6 bases and J by 0 bases, with 6 bases left in between. The CDR3 DNA reads TGTGCCAGCAGGAAGACCTCTGGGGCCAACGTCCTGACTTTC. This translates into CASRKTSGANVLTF.

Ten or more counts support this clone. The V call is TRBV15, the J call TRBJ2-5; unclear D gene. With 3 bases removed from V and 4 bases from J, the gap between germline ends came to 9 bases. Germline V gene data show CDR1 as LNHNV and CDR2 as YYDKDF (reference sequence). The CDR3 extends over 13 amino acids. CDR3 residues: CATSRAVRETQYF. The CDR3, as DNA: TGTGCCACCAGCAGGGCCGTACGAGAGACCCAGTACTTC.

The CDR3 nucleotides read TGTGCCAGCAGCCCTAGCGGGAGTCGGAATACGCAGTATTTT. Its protein is CASSPSGSRNTQYF. This sequence joins TRBV7-9 and TRBJ2-3; 10 nucleotides line up with TRBD2. J lost 7 bases, V lost 5 bases, and 6 bases had no gene match. Per germline, CDR1 SEHNR and CDR2 FQNEAQ (reference sequence). This CDR3 has 14 residues.

This chain joins TRBV7-2 and TRBJ2-5, with D unresolved. The CDR3 loop spans 13 amino acids. Trimming removed 1 base at V and 2 bases at J, with 5 bases between. Germline V lookup: CDR1 SGHTA, CDR2 FQGNSA. The CDR3 DNA reads TGTGCCAGCAGCTTAGGCCTTCAAGAGACCCAGTACTTC. Translating it yields CASSLGLQETQYF.

The rearrangement joins TRBV28 to TRBJ2-2, with TRBD2 identical over 9 bases. Germline CDR1 MDHEN, CDR2 SYDVKM. The CDR3 covers 19 residues. Germline trimming cut 5 bases from V and 8 bases from J; bases unmatched to any gene: 21. DNA of the CDR3: TGTGCCAGCAGTCGAATTAAGAGTACGGGACTAGCCCGTAGAGGGGAGCTGTTTTTT. Translation gives CASSRIKSTGLARRGELFF.

This clone has just a few counts. The chain recombines TRBV7-9 with TRBJ1-1; the D is unclear. Germline-derived CDR1 and CDR2 are SEHNR and FQNEAQ (reference sequence). V lost 3 bases and J 7 bases, leaving 15 bases between the germline ends. The CDR3 covers 14 residues. The DNA for the CDR3 is TGTGCCAGCAGCTTCACGGGTGGGGTGAATGAAGCTTTCTTT. Translating gives CASSFTGGVNEAFF.

This chain joins TRBV6-5 and TRBJ1-3; the D is unclear. There are 16 residues in the CDR3. V dropped 0 bases and J dropped 0 bases, with 9 bases sitting between them. Germline values: CDR1 MNHEY, CDR2 SVGAGI. Here the CDR3 DNA reads TGTGCCAGCAGTTACTCGACTAGAAGCTCTGGAAACACCATATATTTT. As protein: CASSYSTRSSGNTIYF.

This chain connects TRBV10-3 to TRBJ1-3, with 7 bases aligning to TRBD1. CDR1 ENHRY and CDR2 SYGVKD come from the germline V gene. This CDR3 contains 16 residues. Losses at the gene ends were 6 bases for V and 0 bases for J; bases not matched to a gene: 8. CDR3 region: CAIRDRATASGNTIYF. The CDR3 coding sequence is TGTGCCATCAGAGACAGGGCGACCGCCTCTGGAAACACCATATATTTT.

This clone appeared a few times. The chain couples TRBV7-6 to TRBJ1-6; 7 positions agree with TRBD1. The trim removed 3 bases at V and 10 bases at J, leaving 6 bases unmatched. Looked up from germline, CDR1 is SGHVS and CDR2 is FNYEAQ. This CDR3 contains 14 residues. Here the CDR3 reads CASSFGTDESPLHF. The CDR3 nucleotides are TGTGCCAGCAGCTTCGGGACAGACGAATCACCCCTCCACTTT.

This clone was detected many times. This rearrangement joins TRBV7-9 to TRBJ2-2, with TRBD1 as a possible D gene (5 bases). The CDR3 loop spans 16 amino acids. V was pared by 5 bases and J by 1 base, with 14 bases between. Germline lookup yields CDR1 SEHNR and CDR2 FQNEAQ (reference sequence). The CDR3 protein is CASSPLGQWNTGELFF. The CDR3 region has the DNA TGTGCCAGCAGCCCCCTGGGGCAGTGGAACACCGGGGAGCTGTTTTTT. Combining the CDR3 with reference TRBV7-9 and TRBJ2-2 gives the whole variable domain DTGVSQNPRHKITKRGQNVTFRCDPISEHNRLYWYRQTLGQGPEFLTYFQNEAQLEKSRLLSDRFSAERPKGSFSTLEIQRTEQGDSAMYLCASSPLGQWNTGELFFGEGSRLTVL.

The chain combines TRBV5-1 with TRBJ2-3, with TRBD2 matching over 7 bases. The CDR3 contains 16 residues. Germline V lookup: CDR1 SGHRS, CDR2 YFSETQ. With 1 base clipped from V and 5 bases from J, the junction kept 10 bases outside the gene matches. Here the CDR3 DNA reads TGCGCCAGCAGCTTGAATCGGGCGGGAGCGGAAGATACGCAGTATTTT. Amino acid sequence: CASSLNRAGAEDTQYF.

The chain uses TRBV6-6 and TRBJ1-4, with D tentatively TRBD1 (5 bases). CDR3 length equals 16 residues. In germline, CDR1 is MNHNY, CDR2 SVGAGI (reference sequence). Between the trimmed V and J ends, which lost 1 base and 8 bases, there was a span of 17 bases. The CDR3 nucleotides read TGTGCCAGCAGTTACTGGCCGGGACTTAGTGGGGAAAAACTGTTTTTT. It yields the protein CASSYWPGLSGEKLFF.

The rearrangement links TRBV7-2 to TRBJ2-3; a weak D match, TRBD2 (5 bases). Trimming took 1 base from V and 4 from J, leaving 12 bases between them. The CDR3 runs 15 residues. Germline V gene data show CDR1 as SGHTA and CDR2 as FQGNSA. The CDR3 bases are TGTGCCAGCAGCTTAGAGTTAGTGGACTCAGATACGCAGTATTTT. Its translation: CASSLELVDSDTQYF.